The present entry profiles one T cell receptor (beta chain) with its context. Per the study methods: Estimates of nucleated cell counts were drawn from the amplification of reference gene primers. Profiling relied on immunoSEQ multiplex PCR, and the TCRdb table lists in-frame clones only, not all of them. V, J and clone size are taken as reported in that table, and D and trimming were inferred from the DNA itself. The table includes roughly 700,000 clones, around 89% detected once. This record belongs to a study of blood T cell repertoires in COVID-19. The germline V gene encodes CDR1 MNHEY and CDR2 SVGEGT. The ends were cut back, 2 bases at V and 1 base at J, with 9 bases in the middle. This CDR3 comprises 15 residues.

J is TRBJ2-4 and V is TRBV6-2 or TRBV6-3; D perhaps matches TRBD2 (5 bases). This sequence was found in a woman aged 18-30 years with acute or convalescent COVID-19. What was sequenced was peripheral blood. CDR3 sequence: CASSYRGRAKNIQYF. The DNA for the CDR3 is TGTGCCAGCAGTTACCGGGGTAGGGCCAAAAACATTCAGTACTTC.